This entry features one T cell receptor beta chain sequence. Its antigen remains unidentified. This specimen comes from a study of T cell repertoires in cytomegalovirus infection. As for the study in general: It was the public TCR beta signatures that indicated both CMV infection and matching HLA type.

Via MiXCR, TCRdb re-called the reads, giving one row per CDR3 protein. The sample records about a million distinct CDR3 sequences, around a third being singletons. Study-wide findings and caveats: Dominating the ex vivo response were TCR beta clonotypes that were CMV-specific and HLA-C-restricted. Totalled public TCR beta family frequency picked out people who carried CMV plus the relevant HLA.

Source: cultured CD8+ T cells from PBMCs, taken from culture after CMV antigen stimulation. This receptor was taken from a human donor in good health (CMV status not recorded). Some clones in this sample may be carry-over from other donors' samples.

The CDR3 region is CASSSRGLVTNEKLFF. CDR3 coding DNA: TGTGCCAGCAGCTCCAGGGGACTAGTAACTAATGAAAAACTGTTTTTT. The chain recombines TRBV7-2 with TRBJ1-4; a possible D gene is TRBD1 (6 bases). Between the trimmed V and J ends, which lost 4 bases and 1 base, there was a span of 13 bases. Germline assignment: CDR1 SGHTA and CDR2 FQGNSA. This CDR3 region has 16 residues.